The clone carrying this T cell receptor beta chain has only a few counts. Its specificity is not known. The PCR ran on 60 Vbeta and 13 Jbeta primers. The assay was immunoSEQ multiplex PCR, and TCRdb's table has in-frame clones only and misses some. This table has about 210,000 clones, 65% to 85% appearing once. Germline loops: CDR1 SEHNR, CDR2 FQNEAQ (reference sequence). V trimming: 5 bases; J trimming: 4 bases; junction bases outside the gene matches: 6. CDR3 length: 14 residues. The entry originates in a study of cytomegalovirus exposure and HLA in healthy donors. Broader study findings: Confirmation was obtained in vitro that a few CMV-associated chains are specific for CMV antigens. Overall, roughly 160 TCR beta chains were annotated as cytomegalovirus-associated. Among donors in an Asian-associated ancestry cluster, a later analysis reportedly found fewer N-insertions than the approximately 700-donor mean.

The origin of this receptor is a man aged 30 to 39 in good health and CMV-seronegative. Sequenced sample: PBMCs. The chain joins TRBV7-9 to TRBJ2-7; 9 bases are a match to TRBD1. The CDR3 nucleotides read TGTGCCAGCAGCGACGGACAGGGGTCGTACGAGCAGTACTTC. Protein product: CASSDGQGSYEQYF.